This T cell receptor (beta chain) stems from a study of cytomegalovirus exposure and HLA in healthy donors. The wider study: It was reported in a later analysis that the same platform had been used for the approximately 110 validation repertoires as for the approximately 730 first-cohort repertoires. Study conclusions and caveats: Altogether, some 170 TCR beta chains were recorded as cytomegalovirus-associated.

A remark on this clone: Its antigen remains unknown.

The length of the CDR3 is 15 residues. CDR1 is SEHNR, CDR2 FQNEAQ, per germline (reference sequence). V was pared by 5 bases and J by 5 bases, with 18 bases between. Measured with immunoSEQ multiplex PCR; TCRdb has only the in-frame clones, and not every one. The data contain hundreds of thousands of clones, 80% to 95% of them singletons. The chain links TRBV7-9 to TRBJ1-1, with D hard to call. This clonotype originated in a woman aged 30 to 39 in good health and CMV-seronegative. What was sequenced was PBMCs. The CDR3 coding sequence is TGTGCCAGCAGCAAGGAACACTTCGAGTTTACTGAAGCTTTCTTT. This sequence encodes CASSKEHFEFTEAFF.